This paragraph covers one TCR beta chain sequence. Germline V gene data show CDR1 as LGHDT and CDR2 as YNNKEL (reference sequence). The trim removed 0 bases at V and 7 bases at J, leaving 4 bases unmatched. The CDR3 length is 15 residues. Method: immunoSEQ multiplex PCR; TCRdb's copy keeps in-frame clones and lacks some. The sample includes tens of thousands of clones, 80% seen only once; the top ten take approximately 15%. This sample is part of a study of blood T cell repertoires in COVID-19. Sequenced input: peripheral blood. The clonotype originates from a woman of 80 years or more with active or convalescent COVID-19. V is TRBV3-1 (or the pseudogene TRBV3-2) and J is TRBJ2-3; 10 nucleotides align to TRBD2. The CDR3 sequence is CASSQESGGANTQYF. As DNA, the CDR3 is TGTGCCAGCAGCCAAGAAAGCGGGGGGGCCAATACGCAGTATTTT.